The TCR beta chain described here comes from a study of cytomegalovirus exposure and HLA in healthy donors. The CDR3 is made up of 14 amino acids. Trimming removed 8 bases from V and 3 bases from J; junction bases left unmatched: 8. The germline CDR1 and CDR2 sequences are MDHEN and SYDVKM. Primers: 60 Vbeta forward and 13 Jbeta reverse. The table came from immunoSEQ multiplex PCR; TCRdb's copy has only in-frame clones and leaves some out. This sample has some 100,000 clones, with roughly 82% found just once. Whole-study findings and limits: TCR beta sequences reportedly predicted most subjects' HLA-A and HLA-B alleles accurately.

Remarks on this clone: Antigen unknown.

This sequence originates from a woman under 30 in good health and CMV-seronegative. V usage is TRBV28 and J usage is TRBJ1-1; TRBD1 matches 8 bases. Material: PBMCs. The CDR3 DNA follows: TGTGCCAGCTCCTCGGGACAGGCGGACACTGAAGCTTTCTTT. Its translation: CASSSGQADTEAFF.